This T cell receptor (beta chain) came from a study of shared clonotypes between healthy human individuals. Study observations and caveats: Sampling used blood alone; tissue repertoires probably differ. As a rule, naive subsets had a larger estimated richness than memory subsets. An effect of sequencing depth on clonotype sharing among donors was expected.

Concerning this clone itself: Its antigen is not known.

Germline V gives CDR1 SGHNT, CDR2 YYREEE (reference sequence). This CDR3 contains 15 residues. V lost 3 bases, J lost 5 bases, and 14 bases lay in between. Original handling: ImmunoSEQ output held junction-only sequences without quality scores, so filtering differed. TCRdb's copy holds only in-frame clones and misses some; the assay was immunoSEQ multiplex PCR. V, J and clone size are taken as reported in that table, and D and trimming were inferred from the DNA itself. This sample yields over 2 million clones, of which 85% to 95% are seen a single time; 0.1% to 0.15% belongs to the top ten. This chain joins TRBV5-4 and TRBJ2-2; D call uncertain. This TCR was sampled from a man between 18 and 29 years old in good health. The sample consisted of naive CD4+ T cells sorted from blood. Subset specified: CD45RA+ positively selected. The CDR3 spells CASSSVSGKTGELFF. The CDR3 bases are TGTGCCAGCAGCTCCGTCTCTGGAAAGACCGGGGAGCTGTTTTTT.